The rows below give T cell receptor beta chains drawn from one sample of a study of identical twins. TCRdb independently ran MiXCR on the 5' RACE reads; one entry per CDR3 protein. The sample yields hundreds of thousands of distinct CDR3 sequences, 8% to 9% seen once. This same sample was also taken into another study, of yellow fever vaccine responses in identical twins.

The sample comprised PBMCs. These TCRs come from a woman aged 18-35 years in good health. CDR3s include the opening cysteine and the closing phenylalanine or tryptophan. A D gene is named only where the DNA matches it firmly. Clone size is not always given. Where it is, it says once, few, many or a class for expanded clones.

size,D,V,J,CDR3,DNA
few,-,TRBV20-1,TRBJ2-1,CSASNSEGWSSYNEQFF,TGCAGTGCTAGTAACTCCGAGGGTTGGAGCTCCTACAATGAGCAGTTCTTC
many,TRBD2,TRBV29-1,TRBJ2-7,CSVVFTSGKGYEQYF,TGCAGCGTTGTGTTTACTAGCGGGAAAGGCTACGAGCAGTACTTC
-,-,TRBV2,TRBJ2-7,CASWGGQIHEQYF,TGTGCCTCCTGGGGGGGACAGATACACGAGCAGTACTTC
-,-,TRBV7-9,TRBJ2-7,CASSLQGQVRKQYF,TGTGCCAGCAGCTTACAGGGGCAGGTTAGGAAGCAGTACTTC
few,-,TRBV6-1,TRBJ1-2,CASSRIRGWNDGYTF,TGTGCCAGCAGCCGTATCAGGGGATGGAATGATGGCTACACCTTC
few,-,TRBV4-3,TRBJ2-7,CASSQLVGGSYEQYF,TGCGCCAGCAGCCAACTCGTGGGGGGCAGCTACGAGCAGTACTTC
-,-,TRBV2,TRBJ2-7,CASSIRGLYEQYF,TGTGCCAGCAGTATCCGGGGGCTCTACGAGCAGTACTTC
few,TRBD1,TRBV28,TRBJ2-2,CASRPSDRAKGTGELFF,TGTGCCAGCAGACCTTCCGACAGGGCAAAGGGAACCGGGGAGCTGTTTTTT
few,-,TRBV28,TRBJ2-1,CASRTDERAGEQFF,TGTGCCAGCAGAACGGACGAGAGGGCCGGTGAGCAGTTCTTC
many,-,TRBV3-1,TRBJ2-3,CASSHQGDTQYF,TGTGCCAGCAGCCACCAAGGAGATACGCAGTATTTT
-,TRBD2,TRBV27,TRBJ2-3,CALSFPGLAGPSSTDTQYF,TGTGCCCTCAGTTTTCCGGGACTAGCGGGGCCCTCTAGCACAGATACGCAGTATTTT
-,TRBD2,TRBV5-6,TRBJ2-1,CASSPSGYHNEQFF,TGTGCCAGCAGCCCTAGCGGATACCACAATGAGCAGTTCTTC
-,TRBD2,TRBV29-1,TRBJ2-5,CSVEDWASGETQYF,TGCAGCGTTGAAGATTGGGCTAGCGGAGAGACCCAGTACTTC
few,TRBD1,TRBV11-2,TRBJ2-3,CASRSGGGGTDTQYF,TGTGCCAGCAGATCAGGGGGTGGGGGCACAGATACGCAGTATTTT
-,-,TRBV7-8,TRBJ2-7,CASSLRPRTYEQYF,TGTGCCAGCAGCTTACGTCCGCGAACCTACGAGCAGTACTTC
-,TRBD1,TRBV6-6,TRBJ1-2,CATNRGNRYGYTF,TGTGCCACAAACAGGGGGAATCGGTATGGCTACACCTTC
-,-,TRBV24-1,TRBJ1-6,CATSDSSTGKGDLPLHF,TGTGCCACCAGTGATTCGAGTACAGGGAAAGGAGATTTACCCCTCCACTTT
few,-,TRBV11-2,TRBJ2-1,CASSPRANYNEQFF,TGTGCCAGCAGCCCGCGTGCTAACTACAATGAGCAGTTCTTC
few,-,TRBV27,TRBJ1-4,CASSSSPWGEKLFF,TGTGCCAGCAGTTCGTCCCCCTGGGGTGAAAAACTGTTTTTT
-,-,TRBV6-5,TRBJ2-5,CASSYPGPRGTQYF,TGTGCCAGCAGTTACCCTGGGCCCCGTGGGACCCAGTACTTC
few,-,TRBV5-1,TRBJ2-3,CASSLRGRGATDTQYF,TGCGCCAGCAGCTTGCGTGGCAGGGGGGCCACAGATACGCAGTATTTT
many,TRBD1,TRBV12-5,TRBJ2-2,CASGPGTGVGTGELFF,TGTGCTAGTGGTCCCGGGACAGGGGTCGGCACCGGGGAGCTGTTTTTT
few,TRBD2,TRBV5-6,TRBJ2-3,CASSLKGTSATDTQYF,TGTGCCAGCAGCCTCAAAGGGACTAGCGCCACAGATACGCAGTATTTT
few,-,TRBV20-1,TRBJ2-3,CSARPWTTTDTQYF,TGCAGTGCTAGACCCTGGACTACCACAGATACGCAGTATTTT
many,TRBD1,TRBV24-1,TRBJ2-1,CATSDNRGLYNEQFF,TGTGCCACCAGTGACAACAGGGGTCTATACAATGAGCAGTTCTTC
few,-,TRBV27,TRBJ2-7,CASMGEQYF,TGTGCCAGCATGGGCGAGCAGTACTTC
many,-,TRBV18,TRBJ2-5,CASSPSGVQETQYF,TGTGCCAGCTCACCCTCAGGGGTTCAAGAGACCCAGTACTTC
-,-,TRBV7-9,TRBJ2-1,CASSSKKALAFEQFF,TGTGCCAGCAGCTCAAAGAAGGCGCTAGCGTTTGAGCAGTTCTTC